The 5 T cell receptor beta chains below all came from one sample that was sequenced in a study of blood T cells in healthy people across ages (dated by TCRdb to the mid-2010s). The library was built by means of 5' RACE. The instrument given in TCRdb is Illumina HiSeq 2500. The second PCR ran for roughly 7 to 11 cycles and used a J-beta primer mix along with a sample-barcoded 5' primer. TCRdb cleaned the public reads at Q25 with fastp, built clones with MiXCR and kept in-frame beta chains. Every distinct CDR3 protein forms one entry, paired with its most common genes and DNA. Within this sample are hundreds of thousands of distinct CDR3 sequences, with roughly 50% of them counted one time only. The ten largest make up 30% to 35% of the sample. The sample comprised blood. The source of these receptors is a woman aged 55-69 years in good health.

The rearrangement joins TRBV29-1 to TRBJ2-1; D is undetermined. V was trimmed by 1 base and J by 8 bases, leaving 6 bases between them. The CDR3 is 11 residues long. Germline-derived CDR1 and CDR2 are SQVTM and ANQGSEA. CDR3 in DNA: TGCAGCGTTGAAGTTTATGATGAGCAGTTCTTC. Encoded protein: CSVEVYDEQFF.

The chain is built from TRBV10-3 and TRBJ2-1; 11 positions agree with TRBD1. The CDR3 is 17 amino acids. Germline V gives CDR1 ENHRY, CDR2 SYGVKD. V gave up 6 bases and J gave up 7 bases; unmatched junction bases: 14. CDR3 residues: CAIRSGQGEGGRNEQFF. CDR3 nucleotides: TGTGCCATCAGGTCGGGACAGGGGGAAGGGGGAAGAAATGAGCAGTTCTTC.

The sample holds a few counts of this clonotype. The rearrangement links TRBV5-1 to TRBJ2-4; TRBD2 aligns across 9 bases. The CDR3 extends over 16 amino acids. The V and J ends lost 4 bases and 8 bases, in that order; junction bases with no gene match: 13. Looked up from germline, CDR1 is SGHRS and CDR2 is YFSETQ. The CDR3 sequence: CASSLQGLAGNDIQYF. DNA of the CDR3: TGCGCCAGCAGCCTCCAGGGGCTAGCGGGAAACGACATTCAGTACTTC. The full variable domain, completed using reference TRBV5-1 and TRBJ2-4, is KAGVTQTPRYLIKTRGQQVTLSCSPISGHRSVSWYQQTPGQGLQFLFEYFSETQRNKGNFPGRFSGRQFSNSRSEMNVSTLELGDSALYLCASSLQGLAGNDIQYFGAGTRLSVL.

CDR3 bases: TGTGCCAGCATCAAAAGGGGGAGTTACTCCTACAATGAGCAGTTCTTC. It yields the protein CASIKRGSYSYNEQFF. The chain combines TRBV6-5 with TRBJ2-1; the D gene is possibly TRBD1 (6 bases). The germline V gene has CDR1 MNHEY and CDR2 SVGAGI. CDR3 size: 16 residues. V shed 7 bases and J shed 0 bases, with 16 bases lying between them.

The chain links TRBV7-9 to TRBJ2-7, with TRBD2 matching over 9 bases. From germline, CDR1 is SEHNR and CDR2 FQNEAQ (reference sequence). Trimming at V came to 1 base and at J to 2 bases, leaving 6 bases not matched to a gene. The CDR3 has 16 residues. CDR3 loop: CASSLGSGRIPYEQYF. CDR3 sequence (DNA): TGTGCCAGCAGCTTAGGAAGCGGGAGGATCCCCTACGAGCAGTACTTC. Combining the CDR3 with reference TRBV7-9 and TRBJ2-7 gives the whole variable domain DTGVSQNPRHKITKRGQNVTFRCDPISEHNRLYWYRQTLGQGPEFLTYFQNEAQLEKSRLLSDRFSAERPKGSFSTLEIQRTEQGDSAMYLCASSLGSGRIPYEQYFGPGTRLTVT.